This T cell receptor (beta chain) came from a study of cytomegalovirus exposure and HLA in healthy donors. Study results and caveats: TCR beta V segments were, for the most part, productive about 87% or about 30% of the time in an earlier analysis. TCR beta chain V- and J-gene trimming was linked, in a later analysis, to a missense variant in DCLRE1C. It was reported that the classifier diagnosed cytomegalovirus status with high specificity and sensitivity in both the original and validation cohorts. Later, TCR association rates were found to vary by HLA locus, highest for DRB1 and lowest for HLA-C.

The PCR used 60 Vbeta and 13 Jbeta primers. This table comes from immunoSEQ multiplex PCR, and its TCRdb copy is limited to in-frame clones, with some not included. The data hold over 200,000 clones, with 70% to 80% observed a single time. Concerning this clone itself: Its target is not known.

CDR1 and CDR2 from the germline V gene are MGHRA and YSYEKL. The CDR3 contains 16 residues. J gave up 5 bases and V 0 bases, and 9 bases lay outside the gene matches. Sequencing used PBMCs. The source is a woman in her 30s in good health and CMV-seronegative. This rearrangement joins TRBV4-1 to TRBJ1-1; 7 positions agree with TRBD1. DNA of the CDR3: TGCGCCAGCAGCCAAGAGGAAGGGGACAGTCGGACTGAAGCTTTCTTT. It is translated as CASSQEEGDSRTEAFF.